The 6 T cell receptor beta chains given below trace back to one sample, sequenced in a study of T cells in Graves' hyperthyroidism and ophthalmopathy. Researchers amplified the TCR beta CDR3 regions from RNA transcripts. The TCR CDR3 first-round RT-PCR relied on the HTBI primer set. TCRdb used MiXCR to reprocess the multiplex PCR reads, holding one entry per CDR3 protein. The data hold some 300,000 distinct CDR3 sequences, with approximately 18% observed a single time. Sequencing was carried out using blood. The receptor set was obtained from a man in his fifties with Graves' ophthalmopathy.

This rearrangement joins TRBV6-1 to TRBJ2-5; D remains unclear. The CDR3 length is 15 residues. V dropped 7 bases and J dropped 7 bases, with 22 bases sitting between them. Germline V CDR1 and CDR2: MNHNS, SASEGT. The CDR3 nucleotides read TGTGCCAGCAAACGAACCGCTAGGAACGCTGGGACCCAGTACTTC. Its translation: CASKRTARNAGTQYF.

This clonotype was counted at least ten times. The chain employs TRBV4-1 and TRBJ2-3; 11 nucleotides agree with TRBD2. V lost 5 bases and J lost 5; bases outside the gene matches: 9. The CDR3 consists of 16 residues. Germline V CDR1 and CDR2: MGHRA, YSYEKL. CDR3: CASSSRTGTSGDTQYF. DNA of the CDR3: TGCGCCAGCAGCTCCCGTACCGGGACTAGCGGAGATACGCAGTATTTT.

The chain employs TRBV19 and TRBJ1-1, with a possible D match to TRBD1 (5 bases). Germline lookup yields CDR1 LNHDA and CDR2 SQIVND (reference sequence). The CDR3 extends over 14 amino acids. Trimming cost V 1 base and J 4 bases, with 10 bases left between them. Written as DNA, the CDR3 is TGTGCCAGTAGTATAGCCGGGACGGGCACTGAAGCTTTCTTT. It is translated as CASSIAGTGTEAFF.

This clonotype was counted ten times or more. The rearrangement joins TRBV20-1 to TRBJ2-1; 11 bases agree with TRBD2. The junction had 7 bases not matched to a gene; V was cut back by 4 bases and J by 8 bases. Per germline, CDR1 DFQATT and CDR2 SNEGSKA (reference sequence). The CDR3 length is 14 residues. The CDR3 spells CSAIHLAGGHEQFF. The CDR3 coding sequence is TGCAGTGCTATCCACCTAGCGGGAGGCCATGAGCAGTTCTTC.

This clonotype was recorded at least ten times. This chain joins TRBV7-9 and TRBJ1-2, with no clear D. The CDR3 length is 13 residues. The germline V gene has CDR1 SEHNR and CDR2 FQNEAQ (reference sequence). Trimming stripped 10 bases from V and 2 bases from J, with 14 bases between. The CDR3 coding sequence is TGTGCCACTCGAGGGCGGCGAAACTATGGCTACACCTTC. Translating gives CATRGRRNYGYTF.

This clonotype showed up many times. The chain links TRBV7-6 to TRBJ2-7; no definite D call. Germline V CDR1 and CDR2: SGHVS, FNYEAQ. The CDR3 is made up of 12 amino acids. V was pared by 5 bases and J by 5 bases, with 10 bases between. The DNA for the CDR3 is TGTGCCAGCAGCCGACCGGATAACGAGCAGTACTTC. Translated: CASSRPDNEQYF. Full variable domain (outside the CDR3, taken from reference TRBV7-6 and TRBJ2-7): GAGVSQSPRYKVTKRGQDVALRCDPISGHVSLYWYRQALGQGPEFLTYFNYEAQQDKSGLPNDRFSAERPEGSISTLTIQRTEQRDSAMYRCASSRPDNEQYFGPGTRLTVT.